Listed below are T cell receptor beta chains from one sample, sequenced in a study of CD8 T cells in ankylosing spondylitis. TCRdb re-derived calls from the 5' RACE reads in MiXCR, one entry per CDR3 protein. The sample yields about 460,000 distinct CDR3 sequences, about 5% seen once. Sequencing was carried out using blood, either unsorted or a sorted T cell fraction (not recorded which). These receptors came from a male donor with ankylosing spondylitis. Each CDR3 is given with its conserved first and last residue.

j_gene: TRBJ2-2
v_gene: TRBV20-1
CDR3aa: CSARTGDWHTGELFF

j_gene: TRBJ2-7
v_gene: TRBV14
CDR3aa: CASSQDQFLGNEQYF

j_gene: TRBJ2-1
v_gene: TRBV20-1
CDR3aa: CSARTGTSGVYNEQFF

j_gene: TRBJ2-3
v_gene: TRBV5-2
CDR3aa: CASGSGPRTDTQYF

j_gene: TRBJ1-3
v_gene: TRBV7-8
CDR3aa: CASSFAPRKNTIYF

j_gene: TRBJ2-6
v_gene: TRBV20-1
CDR3aa: CSARDGEPSSGANVLTF

j_gene: TRBJ2-7
v_gene: TRBV27
CDR3aa: CASSYSKGGTDYEQYF

j_gene: TRBJ2-2
v_gene: TRBV4-3
CDR3aa: CASSPRWWEGTGELFF

j_gene: TRBJ1-1
v_gene: TRBV10-3
CDR3aa: CAISGFEAGDTEAFF

j_gene: TRBJ1-2
v_gene: TRBV5-6
CDR3aa: CASSQETGTSGYTF

j_gene: TRBJ2-7
v_gene: TRBV28
CDR3aa: CASSFVDRGLSEQYF

j_gene: TRBJ2-7
v_gene: TRBV15
CDR3aa: CATSRAIASYEQYF

j_gene: TRBJ2-1
v_gene: TRBV20-1
CDR3aa: CSAPWWGLAGADSNEQFF

j_gene: TRBJ2-3
v_gene: TRBV9
CDR3aa: CASSVSLRGSGTDTQYF

j_gene: TRBJ2-2
v_gene: TRBV4-3
CDR3aa: CASSRGLADERTGELFF

j_gene: TRBJ2-7
v_gene: TRBV29-1
CDR3aa: CSARRGSYEQYF

j_gene: TRBJ1-1
v_gene: TRBV6-1
CDR3aa: CASTYRGYDTEAFF

j_gene: TRBJ2-6
v_gene: TRBV20-1
CDR3aa: CSASWSAGANVLTF

j_gene: TRBJ2-3
v_gene: TRBV12-3/TRBV12-4
CDR3aa: CASTPWGRGADTQYF

j_gene: TRBJ1-2
v_gene: TRBV20-1
CDR3aa: CSASVLQGYGYTF

j_gene: TRBJ2-5
v_gene: TRBV24-1
CDR3aa: CATSDLRAGGETQYF

j_gene: TRBJ1-1
v_gene: TRBV6-5
CDR3aa: CASSFADSAGTEAFF

j_gene: TRBJ2-1
v_gene: TRBV12-3/TRBV12-4
CDR3aa: CARGRTSSNEQFF

j_gene: TRBJ1-6
v_gene: TRBV6-2/TRBV6-3
CDR3aa: CASSYSGTPLHF

j_gene: TRBJ1-6
v_gene: TRBV6-1
CDR3aa: CASTPDGVNGSPLHF

j_gene: TRBJ1-4
v_gene: TRBV29-1
CDR3aa: CSVAGETNEKLFF

j_gene: TRBJ1-1
v_gene: TRBV6-5
CDR3aa: CASSYMRHTEAFF

j_gene: TRBJ1-2
v_gene: TRBV7-2
CDR3aa: CASSLRSYGYTF

j_gene: TRBJ2-1
v_gene: TRBV20-1
CDR3aa: CSAHPWSSYNEQFF

j_gene: TRBJ2-7
v_gene: TRBV7-9
CDR3aa: CASSLGGTTLYEQYF

j_gene: TRBJ1-2
v_gene: TRBV3-1
CDR3aa: CASSQDTGPGYTF

j_gene: TRBJ2-5
v_gene: TRBV9
CDR3aa: CASSVEGGIPETQYF

j_gene: TRBJ2-1
v_gene: TRBV5-1
CDR3aa: CASSWQLAGGPSRSYNEQFF

j_gene: TRBJ2-7
v_gene: TRBV29-1
CDR3aa: CSVEKSGGSGHEQYF

j_gene: TRBJ2-7
v_gene: TRBV5-1
CDR3aa: CASRMGSYEQYF

j_gene: TRBJ2-7
v_gene: TRBV9
CDR3aa: CASGQGDYEQYF

j_gene: TRBJ1-4
v_gene: TRBV11-2
CDR3aa: CASSPLRGGAGTNEKLFF

j_gene: TRBJ2-5
v_gene: TRBV27
CDR3aa: CASSFPHSRGQETQYF

j_gene: TRBJ2-5
v_gene: TRBV5-1
CDR3aa: CASSPTGMGYQETQYF

j_gene: TRBJ2-5
v_gene: TRBV12-3/TRBV12-4
CDR3aa: CASSPSGHTQYF

j_gene: TRBJ2-7
v_gene: TRBV6-1
CDR3aa: CASSPQGQSYEQYF

j_gene: TRBJ2-5
v_gene: TRBV20-1
CDR3aa: CSAGREGETQYF

j_gene: TRBJ2-3
v_gene: TRBV29-1
CDR3aa: CSTSGSGRDTQYF

j_gene: TRBJ1-2
v_gene: TRBV12-3/TRBV12-4
CDR3aa: CASSLTGRILKTNGVYTF

j_gene: TRBJ2-5
v_gene: TRBV9
CDR3aa: CASSPRRDRQETQYF

j_gene: TRBJ2-7
v_gene: TRBV5-1
CDR3aa: CASSFHRGQVYEQYF

j_gene: TRBJ1-5
v_gene: TRBV12-3/TRBV12-4
CDR3aa: CASSRDNLNQPQHF

j_gene: TRBJ2-2
v_gene: TRBV12-3/TRBV12-4
CDR3aa: CASSEPRGRSNTGELFF

j_gene: TRBJ1-4
v_gene: TRBV7-8
CDR3aa: CASSLGSRGRTNEKLFF

j_gene: TRBJ2-7
v_gene: TRBV4-2
CDR3aa: CASRYGVKGPYEQYF

j_gene: TRBJ2-6
v_gene: TRBV28
CDR3aa: CASQGVLSGANVLTF

j_gene: TRBJ2-2
v_gene: TRBV20-1
CDR3aa: CSAVQANTGELFF

j_gene: TRBJ2-1
v_gene: TRBV5-1
CDR3aa: CASSWGQTVNEQFF

j_gene: TRBJ1-2
v_gene: TRBV28
CDR3aa: CASSSRTGDRYGYTF

j_gene: TRBJ1-1
v_gene: TRBV20-1
CDR3aa: CSARDSLGSGAFF

j_gene: TRBJ1-1
v_gene: TRBV20-1
CDR3aa: CCARDLSRGPNTEAFF

j_gene: TRBJ1-1
v_gene: TRBV29-1
CDR3aa: CSVILQEAFF

j_gene: TRBJ2-2
v_gene: TRBV6-2/TRBV6-3
CDR3aa: CASSYLVAGELFF

j_gene: TRBJ1-1
v_gene: TRBV10-3
CDR3aa: CAISADVLRAEAFF

j_gene: TRBJ2-1
v_gene: TRBV5-6
CDR3aa: CASSDGGRRWTSGRNEQFF